This record looks at one TCR beta chain sequence and its context. Study processing details: From reference gene primer amplification, estimates of nucleated cell counts were derived. Libraries were prepared by immunoSEQ multiplex PCR; TCRdb keeps only in-frame clonotypes and omits some of them. The V and J calls and the clone size are those of that table, but D and trimming were determined from the DNA. The profile shows a few hundred thousand clones, more than 85% of them singletons. The sample is drawn from a study of blood T cell repertoires in COVID-19. At the level of the study: Samples taken during acute and convalescent COVID-19 were collected in the United States, Italy and Spain. PBMCs, B-cell-depleted T cells, or T cells provided the cDNA or gDNA that made up the material.

Germline values: CDR1 MGHRA, CDR2 YSYEKL. The ends were cut back, 0 bases at V and 4 bases at J, with 12 bases in the middle. CDR3 length: 15 amino acids. The sequence derives from a young man with active or convalescent COVID-19. The sample comprised peripheral blood. V gene TRBV4-1 combines with J gene TRBJ2-5; D not certain. CDR3 sequence reads: CASSQDGDDGETQYF. CDR3 in DNA: TGCGCCAGCAGCCAAGACGGAGATGACGGAGAGACCCAGTACTTC.